Only a few counts were recorded for the clone carrying this T cell receptor (beta chain). Its matching antigen is unknown. CD4+ naive, central memory, regulatory and stem cell-like memory cells were sorted via CD45RO/CCR7/CD25/CD127/CD95/CD27. The record originates from a study of beta chain features in type 1 diabetes. General study findings and limits: Although PCR might favor shorter templates, it would do so equally in patients and controls. Highly expressing activated T cells could be over-counted with a cDNA template.

The junction had 8 bases not matched to a gene; V was cut back by 6 bases and J by 0 bases. Germline values: CDR1 WSHSY, CDR2 SAAADI. The CDR3 consists of 16 residues. Sequenced material consisted of expressed TCRB transcripts (all of the isolated RNA was reverse transcribed). Approximately 4 million reads on average were seen across naive, central memory and regulatory T cell samples. TCRdb's copy holds only in-frame clones and misses some; the assay was immunoSEQ multiplex PCR. Found here are under 950,000 clones, 15% to 20% of them singletons; the top ten hold about 0.02%. The V and J genes are TRBV10-2 and TRBJ2-1; 7 bases map to TRBD2. The receptor comes from a woman aged 18-29 years in good health. Sequences were obtained from naive CD4+ T cells from blood. In DNA form, the CDR3 reads TGCGCCAGCAGAAGCGGGAAATCCTCCTCCTACAATGAGCAGTTCTTC. This codes for CASRSGKSSSYNEQFF.